This T cell receptor beta chain was captured by sequencing in a study of CD8 T cells in ankylosing spondylitis. Study-wide points: Some of the motif variants had earlier been found in reactive arthritis patients' fluid and blood.

About this clonotype: What it recognizes is unknown.

MiXCR was run by TCRdb on the 5' RACE reads, yielding one entry per CDR3 protein. Of 39,000 or so distinct CDR3 sequences listed, about 9.3% are singletons. Sequencing was performed on blood, either unsorted or a sorted T cell fraction (not recorded which). The receptor was isolated from a male donor with ankylosing spondylitis or in good health (not recorded which).

CDR3 in DNA: TGTGCCATCAGTGGCCCAGACTACGAGCAGTACTTC. Translated, it gives CAISGPDYEQYF. The rearrangement links TRBV10-3 to TRBJ2-7; D gene ambiguous. This CDR3 is 12 amino acids long. Germline V CDR1 and CDR2: ENHRY, SYGVKD. V lost 4 bases to trimming and J lost 3 bases, with 7 bases between them.